Reported below is one TCR beta chain. Its antigen is as yet unknown. Deep-level running was used for the assay. Sorted subsets were amplified in replicate PCRs using approximately 200 ng DNA, tens of thousands of T cell genomes. TCRdb's table, derived via immunoSEQ multiplex PCR, lists solely in-frame clones and lacks some. The data hold millions of clones, with approximately 90% observed a single time. The V and J ends lost 1 base and 6 bases, in that order; junction bases with no gene match: 10. Germline V gene data show CDR1 as SGHTA and CDR2 as FQGNSA. The CDR3 has 16 amino acids. This entry belongs to a study of shared clonotypes between healthy human individuals. Points from the study as a whole: Memory subsets generally showed lower estimated richness than naive subsets.

The V call is TRBV7-2, the J call TRBJ2-7, with TRBD2 matching 9 bases. This sequence was found in a man between 18 and 35 years old in good health. The sequenced sample consisted of naive CD4+ T cells sorted from blood. Sample subset: CD45RA+ positively selected. The CDR3 DNA sequence: TGTGCCAGCAGCTTAGTCGTCCTAGCGGGATTGGGCGAGCAGTACTTC. This sequence encodes CASSLVVLAGLGEQYF. Using reference TRBV7-2 and TRBJ2-7 for the parts outside the CDR3, the full variable domain is GAGVSQSPSNKVTEKGKDVELRCDPISGHTALYWYRQSLGQGLEFLIYFQGNSAPDKSGLPSDRFSAERTGGSVSTLTIQRTQQEDSAVYLCASSLVVLAGLGEQYFGPGTRLTVT.